This is a list of T cell receptor beta chains from one sample in a study of a mutant IDH1 vaccine in newly diagnosed glioma. The data were produced by immunoSEQ multiplex PCR, yet TCRdb's version contains in-frame clones alone and is incomplete. The sample includes roughly 70,000 clones, approximately 84% of them seen just once. Their target antigens are unknown. Source: PBMCs, taken from a glioma patient whose treatment included an IDH1 peptide vaccine. These receptor sequences come from a woman in her 50s with glioma. CDR3s include the opening cysteine and the closing phenylalanine or tryptophan. D genes are given only for firm matches. Clone size appears in some rows only: once, few, many, or a class for an expanded clone.

j_call clone_size d_call v_call cdr3_nt cdr3_aa
TRBJ1-2 . . TRBV2 TGTGCCAGCAGGTCTACAGGGCTCTATGGCTACACCTTC CASRSTGLYGYTF
TRBJ1-3 . . TRBV7-9 TGTGCCAGCAGCTTGTCCATTTCTGGAAACACCATATATTTT CASSLSISGNTIYF
TRBJ2-5 . TRBD2 TRBV4-3 TGCGCCAGCAGCCAAGATTCGGGGGGAATACGCGAGACCCAGTACTTC CASSQDSGGIRETQYF
TRBJ2-7 . . TRBV5-4 TGTGCCAGCAGCCGGGACTACGAGCAGTACTTC CASSRDYEQYF
TRBJ2-2 . TRBD1 TRBV6-5 TGTGCCAGCAGTTACCATGGACAGGCTACCGGGGAGCTGTTTTTT CASSYHGQATGELFF
TRBJ2-1 . . TRBV5-1 TGCGCCAGCAGCCCCCTCGGATACAATGAGCAGTTCTTC CASSPLGYNEQFF
TRBJ2-7 . TRBD2 TRBV7-2 TGTGCCAGCAGCCGGGACTACGGTTACGAGCAGTACTTC CASSRDYGYEQYF
TRBJ2-5 . TRBD2 TRBV6-1 TGTGCCAGCATGGGCGGGGGGAACCAAGAGACCCAGTACTTC CASMGGGNQETQYF
TRBJ2-5 . . TRBV4-3 TGCGCCAGCAGCCAAGAGGGACTTGTTACAGAGACCCAGTACTTC CASSQEGLVTETQYF
TRBJ2-3 . . TRBV19 TGTGCCAGTAGTACCAAAAAAACCAGTATCCCCTCCCCCCCCGATACGCAGTATTTT CASSTKKTSIPSPPDTQYF
TRBJ1-1 . . TRBV6-5 TGTGCCAGCACCCGACCCATCACCTTTGAAGCTTTCTTT CASTRPITFEAFF
TRBJ2-2 . . TRBV4-3 TGCGCCAGCAGCCAAGATTCCTCCTCGAACACCGGGGAGCTGTTTTTT CASSQDSSSNTGELFF
TRBJ2-5 . TRBD2 TRBV4-1 TGCGCCAGCAGCCTGGGGACTAGCGGGGACTTGCGGGTCCAGTACTTC CASSLGTSGDLRVQYF
TRBJ2-7 . TRBD1 TRBV7-9 TGTGCCAGCAGCCCGGACAGGCCTTCCTACGAGCAGTACTTC CASSPDRPSYEQYF
TRBJ1-4 . . TRBV6-5 TGTGCCAGCAGTTACCCGGGTGGAAAACTGTTTTTT CASSYPGGKLFF
TRBJ2-7 . . TRBV14 TGTGCCAGCAACGAGCAGGGGCGCTCCTACGAGCAGTACTTC CASNEQGRSYEQYF
TRBJ1-1 few . TRBV2 TGTGCCAGCAGTGTATCATGGACTGAAGCTTTCTTT CASSVSWTEAFF
TRBJ2-7 . TRBD1 TRBV6-5 TGTGCCAGCAGTTCCTCGGGACAGTCTCTTTCCGAGCAGTACTTC CASSSSGQSLSEQYF
TRBJ2-5 . . TRBV4-2 TGTGCCAGCAGCCAAGATCCTACCAAAGAGACCCAGTACTTC CASSQDPTKETQYF
TRBJ1-1 once . TRBV11-2 TGTGCCAGCAGCTCCAATTATGGCCAGGCTTTCTTT CASSSNYGQAFF
TRBJ2-5 . . TRBV6-5 TGTGCCAGCAGCGTTTCTCTAGCGCAAGAGACCCAGTACTTC CASSVSLAQETQYF
TRBJ2-7 . . TRBV11-2 TGTGCCAGCAGTCGCGGAGGCGGAGAGCAGTACTTC CASSRGGGEQYF
TRBJ2-3 . . TRBV9 TGTGCCAGCAGCGCCAGGGACCAGCGACTCTCAGATACGCAGTATTTT CASSARDQRLSDTQYF
TRBJ2-4 . TRBD1 TRBV5-1 TGCGCCAGTACCGGGACAGGGCCCAAAAACATTCAGTACTTC CASTGTGPKNIQYF
TRBJ1-6 . . TRBV6-1 TGTGCCAGCAGTGAAGTGGGGGTGGGATCACCCCTCCACTTT CASSEVGVGSPLHF
TRBJ2-5 once TRBD2 TRBV4-2 TGTGCCAGCAGCAAAGGGGTCGGGGGGGCCAGGGAGACCCAGTACTTC CASSKGVGGARETQYF
TRBJ1-2 . . TRBV9 TGTGCCAGCAGTGAGAGCCCAGGGATTGGATATGGCTACACCTTC CASSESPGIGYGYTF
TRBJ1-2 . . TRBV5-4 TGTGCCAGCAGCTTACAACCCTTCCGGAAGGGACTCTATGGCTACACCTTC CASSLQPFRKGLYGYTF
TRBJ2-7 once . TRBV14 TGTGCCAGCAGCCAAGATGCGACAGGATTCTCCTACGAGCAGTACTTC CASSQDATGFSYEQYF
TRBJ2-5 . TRBD2 TRBV4-1 TGCGCCAGCAGCCAAGAAAGCGGGGGGCTATACGGAGAGACCCAGTACTTC CASSQESGGLYGETQYF
TRBJ1-6 . TRBD1 TRBV14 TGTGCCAGCTCTCGGACAGGGGGCCATAATTCACCCCTCCACTTT CASSRTGGHNSPLHF
TRBJ2-5 few . TRBV7-2 TGTGCCAGCAGCCCGAAGGAGACCCAGTACTTC CASSPKETQYF
TRBJ2-3 . TRBD1 TRBV19 TGTGCCAGTAGCCCACGCGGGACAGGGGAAGATACGCAGTATTTT CASSPRGTGEDTQYF
TRBJ1-5 . . TRBV9 TGTGCCAGCAGCGTAGACAATAGCAATCAGCCCCAGCATTTT CASSVDNSNQPQHF
TRBJ2-7 . TRBD1 TRBV11-2 TGTGCCAGCAGCTTAGGACAGGGAGTTCCCTACGAGCAGTACTTC CASSLGQGVPYEQYF
TRBJ2-7 . . TRBV19 TGTGCCAGTAGTATGAGGGTCGAGGGGGCCTACGAGCAGTACTTC CASSMRVEGAYEQYF
TRBJ1-1 . . TRBV5-6 TGTGCCAGCATTCTAGGAGGGGGTACTGAAGCTTTCTTT CASILGGGTEAFF
TRBJ1-3 . . TRBV5-6 TGTGCCAGCAGCTCCCTACAGGGAAAGGTACACACCATATATTTT CASSSLQGKVHTIYF
TRBJ2-3 . . TRBV11-3 TGTGCCAGCAGCCCTGAAGATACGCAGTATTTT CASSPEDTQYF
TRBJ1-2 . TRBD1 TRBV6-5 TGTGCCAGCACCCCAGGGGGGGTCGACTATGGCTACACCTTC CASTPGGVDYGYTF
TRBJ2-3 . . TRBV10-1 TGCGCCAGCCCCAACGATGGACCAGTGGATACGCAGTATTTT CASPNDGPVDTQYF
TRBJ1-2 . . TRBV10-3 TGTGCCATCAGTGAGACAGCAGACTATGGCTACACCTTC CAISETADYGYTF
TRBJ2-5 . . TRBV7-9 TGTGCCAGCAGCCGCGCAGGCTCGGGGGAGACCCAGTACTTC CASSRAGSGETQYF
TRBJ1-1 . . TRBV19 TGTGCCAGTAGTATAATGGGTGGGGTGAACACTGAAGCTTTCTTT CASSIMGGVNTEAFF
TRBJ1-1 . . TRBV5-6 TGTGCCAGCAGCTTCAAAAGGTCGAACACTGAAGCTTTCTTT CASSFKRSNTEAFF
TRBJ2-7 few . TRBV5-4 TGTGCCAGCAGCTTAACCTCGGTTGGTGAGAACGAGCAGTACTTC CASSLTSVGENEQYF
TRBJ1-1 . TRBD1 TRBV5-1 TGCGCCAGCAGCTTGGGGACAGGACGAACCAACACTGAAGCTTTCTTT CASSLGTGRTNTEAFF
TRBJ1-6 once TRBD1 TRBV2 TGTGCCAGCAAGCGACAGGGGGACATCGCTAGCTCCTATAATTCACCCCTCCACTTT CASKRQGDIASSYNSPLHF
TRBJ2-3 . . TRBV2 TGTGCCAGCAGTAGAGGGACCCGAACAGATACGCAGTATTTT CASSRGTRTDTQYF
TRBJ2-7 . . TRBV6-5 TGTGCCAGCAGCCAAGGGACCTCCTACGAGCAGTACTTC CASSQGTSYEQYF
TRBJ1-2 few . TRBV4-2 TGTGCCAGCAGCCAACTCGCAGGAGGGGACAACTATGGCTACACCTTC CASSQLAGGDNYGYTF
TRBJ2-1 . . TRBV6-6 TGTGCCAGCAGTTTAACTTCCTCCTACAATGAGCAGTTCTTC CASSLTSSYNEQFF